This T cell receptor (beta chain) was identified during a study of CD8 T cells in ankylosing spondylitis. There are 14 residues in the CDR3. Per the germline V gene, CDR1 is MNHEY and CDR2 is SMNVEV (reference sequence). V lost 0 bases to trimming and J lost 7 bases, with 12 bases between them. Notes on the study in general: Reportedly, disease-linked clones are significantly enriched in ankylosing spondylitis patients' matched synovial fluid. A motif of seven or eight highly homologous TCR beta variants was seen as apparently characteristic of ankylosing spondylitis blood.

Each CDR3 protein gets one entry after TCRdb re-called the 5' RACE reads with MiXCR. The sample has 200,000 or so distinct CDR3 sequences, 25% to 30% seen once. This clonotype was observed many times. The target antigen is unknown. Sequenced: blood, either unsorted or a sorted T cell fraction (not recorded which). The gene calls are TRBV27 and TRBJ1-1; no definite D call. The source is a male donor with ankylosing spondylitis or in good health (not recorded which). The CDR3 loop reads CASSLSTVPGEAFF. The CDR3 DNA sequence: TGTGCCAGCAGTTTATCCACAGTGCCGGGTGAAGCTTTCTTT.